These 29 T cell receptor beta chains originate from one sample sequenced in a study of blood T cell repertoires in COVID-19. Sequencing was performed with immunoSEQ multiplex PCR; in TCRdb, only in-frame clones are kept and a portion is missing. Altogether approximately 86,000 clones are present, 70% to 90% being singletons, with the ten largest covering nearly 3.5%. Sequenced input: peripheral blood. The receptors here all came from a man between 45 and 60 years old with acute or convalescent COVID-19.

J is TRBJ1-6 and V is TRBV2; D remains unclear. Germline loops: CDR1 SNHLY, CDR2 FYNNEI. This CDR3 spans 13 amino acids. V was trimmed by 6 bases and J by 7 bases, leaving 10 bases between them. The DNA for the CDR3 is TGTGCCAGCAGCAGCCAGGAAAATTCACCCCTCCACTTT. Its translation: CASSSQENSPLHF.

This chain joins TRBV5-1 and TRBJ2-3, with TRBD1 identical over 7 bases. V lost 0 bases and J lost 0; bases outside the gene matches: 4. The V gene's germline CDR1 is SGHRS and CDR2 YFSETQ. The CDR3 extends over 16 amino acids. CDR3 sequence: CASSLDGQASTDTQYF. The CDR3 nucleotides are TGCGCCAGCAGCTTGGACGGACAGGCTAGCACAGATACGCAGTATTTT.

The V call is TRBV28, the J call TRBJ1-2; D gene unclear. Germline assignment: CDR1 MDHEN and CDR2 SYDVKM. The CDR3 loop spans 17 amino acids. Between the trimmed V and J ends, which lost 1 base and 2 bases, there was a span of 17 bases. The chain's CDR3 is CASSLYAKTTTNYGYTF. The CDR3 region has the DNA TGTGCCAGCAGTTTATACGCCAAAACGACAACAAACTATGGCTACACCTTC.

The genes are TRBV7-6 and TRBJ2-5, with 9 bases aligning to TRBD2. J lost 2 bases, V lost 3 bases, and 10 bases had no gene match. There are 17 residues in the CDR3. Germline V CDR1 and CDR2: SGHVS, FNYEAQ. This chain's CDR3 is CASSLFLAGVGQETQYF. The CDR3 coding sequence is TGTGCCAGCAGCTTGTTCTTAGCGGGAGTTGGGCAAGAGACCCAGTACTTC.

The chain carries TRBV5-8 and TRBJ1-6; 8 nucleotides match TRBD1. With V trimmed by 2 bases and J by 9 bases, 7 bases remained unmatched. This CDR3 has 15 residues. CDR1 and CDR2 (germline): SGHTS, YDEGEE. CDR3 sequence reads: CASSFAGQVGSPLHF. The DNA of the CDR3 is TGTGCCAGCAGCTTTGCGGGACAGGTCGGTTCACCCCTCCACTTT.

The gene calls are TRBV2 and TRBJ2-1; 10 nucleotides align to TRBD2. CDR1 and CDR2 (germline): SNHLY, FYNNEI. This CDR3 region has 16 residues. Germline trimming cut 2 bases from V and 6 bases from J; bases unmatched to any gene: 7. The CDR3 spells CASSERGAGGRNEQFF. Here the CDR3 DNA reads TGTGCCAGCAGTGAAAGAGGAGCGGGGGGGCGCAATGAGCAGTTCTTC.

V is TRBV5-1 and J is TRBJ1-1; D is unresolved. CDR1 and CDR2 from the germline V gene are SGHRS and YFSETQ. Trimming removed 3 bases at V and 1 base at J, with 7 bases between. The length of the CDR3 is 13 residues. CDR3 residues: CASSYQENTEAFF. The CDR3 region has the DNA TGCGCCAGCAGCTATCAGGAGAACACTGAAGCTTTCTTT.

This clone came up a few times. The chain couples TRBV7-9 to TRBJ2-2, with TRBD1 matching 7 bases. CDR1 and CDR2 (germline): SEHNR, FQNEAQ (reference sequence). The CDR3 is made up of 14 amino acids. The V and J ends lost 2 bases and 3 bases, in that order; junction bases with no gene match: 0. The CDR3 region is CASSLTGDTGELFF. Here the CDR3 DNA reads TGTGCCAGCAGCTTAACAGGGGACACCGGGGAGCTGTTTTTT. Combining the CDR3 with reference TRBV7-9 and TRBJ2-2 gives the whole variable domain DTGVSQNPRHKITKRGQNVTFRCDPISEHNRLYWYRQTLGQGPEFLTYFQNEAQLEKSRLLSDRFSAERPKGSFSTLEIQRTEQGDSAMYLCASSLTGDTGELFFGEGSRLTVL.

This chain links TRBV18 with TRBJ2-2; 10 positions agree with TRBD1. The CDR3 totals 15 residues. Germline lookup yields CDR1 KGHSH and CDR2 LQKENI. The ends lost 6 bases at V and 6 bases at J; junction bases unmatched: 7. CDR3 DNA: TGTGCCAGCTCGGACAGGGGGGTAACACCCGGGGAGCTGTTTTTT. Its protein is CASSDRGVTPGELFF.

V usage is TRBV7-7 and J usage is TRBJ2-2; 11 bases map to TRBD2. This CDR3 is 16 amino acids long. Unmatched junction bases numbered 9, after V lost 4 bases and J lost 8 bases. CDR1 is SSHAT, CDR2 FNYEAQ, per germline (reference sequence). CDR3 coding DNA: TGTGCCAGCAGCTCGTCACTAGCGGGAGCTGATGGGGAGCTGTTTTTT. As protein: CASSSSLAGADGELFF.

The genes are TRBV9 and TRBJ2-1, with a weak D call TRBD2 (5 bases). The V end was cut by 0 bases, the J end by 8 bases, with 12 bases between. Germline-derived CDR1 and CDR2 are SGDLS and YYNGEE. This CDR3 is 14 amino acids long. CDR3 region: CASSVEISGYEQFF. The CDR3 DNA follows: TGTGCCAGCAGCGTAGAGATTTCGGGGTATGAGCAGTTCTTC.

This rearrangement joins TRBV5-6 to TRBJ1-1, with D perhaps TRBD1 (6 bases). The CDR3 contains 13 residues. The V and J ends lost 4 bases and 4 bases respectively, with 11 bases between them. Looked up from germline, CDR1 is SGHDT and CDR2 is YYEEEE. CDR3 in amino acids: CASSRSGVTEAFF. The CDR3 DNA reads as TGTGCCAGCAGCCGGTCAGGGGTCACTGAAGCTTTCTTT.

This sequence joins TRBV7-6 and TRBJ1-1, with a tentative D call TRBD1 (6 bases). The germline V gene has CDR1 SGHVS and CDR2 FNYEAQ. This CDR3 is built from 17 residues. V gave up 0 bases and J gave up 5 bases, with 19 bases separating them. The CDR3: CASSLAAGARSDTEAFF. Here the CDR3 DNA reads TGTGCCAGCAGCTTAGCGGCGGGGGCGCGAAGTGATACTGAAGCTTTCTTT.

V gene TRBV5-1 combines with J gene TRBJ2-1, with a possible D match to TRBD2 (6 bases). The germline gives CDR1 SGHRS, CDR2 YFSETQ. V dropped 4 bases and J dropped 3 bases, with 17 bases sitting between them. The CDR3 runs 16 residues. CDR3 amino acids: CASSPPRGLDYNEQFF. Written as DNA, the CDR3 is TGCGCCAGCAGCCCCCCCCGGGGGTTGGACTACAATGAGCAGTTCTTC.

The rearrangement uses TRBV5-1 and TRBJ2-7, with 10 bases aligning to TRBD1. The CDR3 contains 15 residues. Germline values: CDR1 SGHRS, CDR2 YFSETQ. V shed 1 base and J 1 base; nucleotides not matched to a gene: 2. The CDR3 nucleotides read TGCGCCAGCAGCTTGATGGGACAGGGGTCCTACGAGCAGTACTTC. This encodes CASSLMGQGSYEQYF. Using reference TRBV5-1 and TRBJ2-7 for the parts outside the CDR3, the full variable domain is KAGVTQTPRYLIKTRGQQVTLSCSPISGHRSVSWYQQTPGQGLQFLFEYFSETQRNKGNFPGRFSGRQFSNSRSEMNVSTLELGDSALYLCASSLMGQGSYEQYFGPGTRLTVT.

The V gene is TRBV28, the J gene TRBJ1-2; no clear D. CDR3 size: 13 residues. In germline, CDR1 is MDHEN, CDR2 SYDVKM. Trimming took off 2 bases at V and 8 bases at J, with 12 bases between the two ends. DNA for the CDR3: TGTGCCAGCAGTTTACTGACACCGGGGGGCTACACCTTC. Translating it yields CASSLLTPGGYTF.

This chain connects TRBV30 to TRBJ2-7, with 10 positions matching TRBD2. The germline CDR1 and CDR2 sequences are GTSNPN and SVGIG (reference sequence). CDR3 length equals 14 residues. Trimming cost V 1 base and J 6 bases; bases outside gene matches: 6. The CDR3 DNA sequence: TGTGCCTGGAGTGGAACTAGCGGGAAGGGCGAGCAGTACTTC. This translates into CAWSGTSGKGEQYF.

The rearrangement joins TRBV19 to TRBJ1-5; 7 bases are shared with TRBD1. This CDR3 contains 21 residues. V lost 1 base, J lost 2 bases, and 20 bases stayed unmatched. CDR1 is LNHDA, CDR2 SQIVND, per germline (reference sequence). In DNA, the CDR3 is TGTGCCAGTAGTATAGCTGGACGAGGCTTCACAGGGGTAGTTGGCAATCAGCCCCAGCATTTT. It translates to CASSIAGRGFTGVVGNQPQHF.

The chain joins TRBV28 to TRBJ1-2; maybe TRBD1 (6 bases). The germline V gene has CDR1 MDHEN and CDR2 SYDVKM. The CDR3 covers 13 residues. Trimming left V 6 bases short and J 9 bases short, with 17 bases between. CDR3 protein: CASRSQGSYSYTF. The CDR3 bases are TGTGCCAGCAGATCCCAGGGGAGTTATAGCTACACCTTC.

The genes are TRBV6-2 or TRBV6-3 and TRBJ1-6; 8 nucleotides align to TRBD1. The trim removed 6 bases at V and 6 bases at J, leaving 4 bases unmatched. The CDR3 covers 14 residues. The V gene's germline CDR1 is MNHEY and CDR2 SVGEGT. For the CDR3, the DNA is TGTGCCAGCAGCCCTGACAGGGGTAATTCACCCCTCCACTTT. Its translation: CASSPDRGNSPLHF.

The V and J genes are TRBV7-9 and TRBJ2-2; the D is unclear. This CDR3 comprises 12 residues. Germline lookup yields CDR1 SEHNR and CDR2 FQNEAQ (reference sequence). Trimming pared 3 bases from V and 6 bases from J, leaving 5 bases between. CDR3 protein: CASSFSAGELFF. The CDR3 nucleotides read TGTGCCAGCAGCTTTTCGGCCGGGGAGCTGTTTTTT.

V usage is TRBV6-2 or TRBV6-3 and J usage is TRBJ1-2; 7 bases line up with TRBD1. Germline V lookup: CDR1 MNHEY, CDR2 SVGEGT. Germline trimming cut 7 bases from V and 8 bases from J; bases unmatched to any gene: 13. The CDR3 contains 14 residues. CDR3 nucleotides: TGTGCCAGCACCCCGGGACAGAAGTTGAAAGGCTACACCTTC. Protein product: CASTPGQKLKGYTF.

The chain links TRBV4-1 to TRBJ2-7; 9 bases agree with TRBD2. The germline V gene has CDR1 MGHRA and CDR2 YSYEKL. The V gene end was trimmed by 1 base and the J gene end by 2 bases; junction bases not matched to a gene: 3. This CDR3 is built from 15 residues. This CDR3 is CASSQGLAETYEQYF. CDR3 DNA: TGCGCCAGCAGCCAAGGACTAGCGGAGACCTACGAGCAGTACTTC.

The CDR3 nucleotides read TGCGCCAGCAGCTTGGGGGGCAAGAATCAGCCCCAGCATTTT. Translation gives CASSLGGKNQPQHF. This chain links TRBV5-1 with TRBJ1-5; a possible D gene is TRBD1 (5 bases). Trimming pared 0 bases from V and 4 bases from J, leaving 8 bases between. The CDR3 consists of 14 residues. Germline-derived CDR1 and CDR2 are SGHRS and YFSETQ.

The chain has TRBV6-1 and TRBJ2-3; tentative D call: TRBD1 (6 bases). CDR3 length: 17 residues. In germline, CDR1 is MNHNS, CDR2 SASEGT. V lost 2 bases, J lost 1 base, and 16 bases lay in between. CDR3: CASSETVAGARTDTQYF. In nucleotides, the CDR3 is TGTGCCAGCAGTGAAACCGTGGCAGGGGCCCGCACAGATACGCAGTATTTT.

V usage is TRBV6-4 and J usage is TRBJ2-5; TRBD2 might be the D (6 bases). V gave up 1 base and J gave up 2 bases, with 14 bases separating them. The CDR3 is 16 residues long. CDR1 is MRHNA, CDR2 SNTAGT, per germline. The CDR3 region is CASSDCRIAVQETQYF. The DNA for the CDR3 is TGTGCCAGCAGTGACTGTAGGATAGCGGTTCAAGAGACCCAGTACTTC.

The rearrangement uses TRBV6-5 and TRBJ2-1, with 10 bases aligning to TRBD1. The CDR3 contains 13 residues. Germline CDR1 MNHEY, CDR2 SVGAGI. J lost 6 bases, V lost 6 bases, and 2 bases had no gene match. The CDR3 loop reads CASRRDRGNEQFF. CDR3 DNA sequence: TGTGCCAGCAGACGGGACAGGGGCAATGAGCAGTTCTTC.

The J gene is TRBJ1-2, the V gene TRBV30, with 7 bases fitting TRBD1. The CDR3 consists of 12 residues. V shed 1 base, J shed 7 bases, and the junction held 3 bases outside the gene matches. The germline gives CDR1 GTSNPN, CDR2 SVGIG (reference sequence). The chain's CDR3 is CAWSGYRGGYTF. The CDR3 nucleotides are TGTGCCTGGAGTGGGTACAGGGGTGGCTACACCTTC. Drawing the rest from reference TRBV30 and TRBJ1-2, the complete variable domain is SQTIHQWPATLVQPVGSPLSLECTVEGTSNPNLYWYRQAAGRGLQLLFYSVGIGQISSEVPQNLSASRPQDRQFILSSKKLLLSDSGFYLCAWSGYRGGYTFGSGTRLTVV.

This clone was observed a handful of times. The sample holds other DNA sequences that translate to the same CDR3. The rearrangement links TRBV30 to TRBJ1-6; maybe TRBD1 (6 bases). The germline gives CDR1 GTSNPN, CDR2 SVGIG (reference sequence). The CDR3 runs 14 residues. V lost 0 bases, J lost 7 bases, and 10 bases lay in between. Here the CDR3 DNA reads TGTGCCTGGAGTGTCGGACAGCTAAATTCACCCCTCCACTTT. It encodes CAWSVGQLNSPLHF.